This T cell receptor (beta chain) was found in a study of beta chain features in type 1 diabetes. Turning to the study itself: In age, gender and cell yields, patients were similar to healthy donors. Study-wide points: Shortening that was moderate but significant affected the TCRB CDR3s of Type 1 diabetes patients in all four CD4+ subsets.

Via the markers CD45RO/CCR7/CD25/CD127/CD95/CD27, stem cell-like memory, regulatory, central memory and naive CD4+ cells were sorted. Investigators reverse transcribed all isolated RNA, so they sequenced expressed TCRB transcripts. Sequencing was performed with immunoSEQ multiplex PCR; in TCRdb, only in-frame clones are kept and a portion is missing. Among 400,000 or so clones listed, roughly 12% were seen once. Notes on this clone: Its antigen is undetermined.

The clonotype was recovered from a woman aged 18-35 years with type 1 diabetes. Sequences were obtained from naive CD4+ T cells from blood.

The CDR3: CASSAPRDRGYEQYF. The CDR3 region has the DNA TGTGCCAGTAGTGCCCCTCGGGACAGGGGATACGAGCAGTACTTC. The chain has TRBV19 and TRBJ2-7, with 10 bases that match TRBD1. CDR3 size: 15 residues. CDR1 and CDR2 from the germline V gene are LNHDA and SQIVND (reference sequence). V lost 5 bases, J lost 4 bases, and 8 bases stayed unmatched.